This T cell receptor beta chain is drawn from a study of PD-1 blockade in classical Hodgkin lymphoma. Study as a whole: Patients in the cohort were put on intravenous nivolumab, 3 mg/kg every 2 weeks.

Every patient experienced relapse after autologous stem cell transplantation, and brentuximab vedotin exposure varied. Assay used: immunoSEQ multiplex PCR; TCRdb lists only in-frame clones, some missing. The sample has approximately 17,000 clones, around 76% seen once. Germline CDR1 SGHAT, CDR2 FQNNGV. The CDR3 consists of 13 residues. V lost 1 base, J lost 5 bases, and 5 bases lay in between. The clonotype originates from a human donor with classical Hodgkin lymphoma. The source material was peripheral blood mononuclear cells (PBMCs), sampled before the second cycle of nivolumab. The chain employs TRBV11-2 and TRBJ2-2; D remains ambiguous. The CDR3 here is CASSLAGTGELFF. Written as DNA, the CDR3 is TGTGCCAGCAGCTTAGCGGGTACCGGGGAGCTGTTTTTT.